This T cell receptor (beta chain) was sequenced during a study of shared clonotypes between healthy human individuals. Whole-study context: Donors consisted of two women and three men between 18 and 49.

A note on this clone: The antigen is undetermined.

Points from the study as a whole: Clonotype sharing among donors was thought likely to change with sequencing depth. Four donors shared approximately 5% of their naive CD4 clonotypes.

This CDR3 region has 21 residues. V lost 0 bases and J 0 bases, leaving 24 bases between the germline ends. Germline lookup yields CDR1 MNHEY and CDR2 SMNVEV (reference sequence). DNA at about 210 ng, 25,000 to 35,000 T cell genomes, went into sorted-subset replicate PCRs. TCRdb's copy holds only in-frame clones and misses some; the assay was immunoSEQ multiplex PCR. The table has about 380,000 clones, 96% seen once. This clonotype was obtained from a man aged 25-45 years in good health. Sequenced sample: memory CD8+ T cells sorted from blood. Subset specified: CD45RO+ cells pooled with CCR7-negative TemRA cells. The chain has TRBV27 and TRBJ2-1; D remains ambiguous. The CDR3 DNA is TGTGCCAGCAGTTTATCCGGACGGACCCGAGCCCTTTTAAGCTCCTACAATGAGCAGTTCTTC. Its translation is CASSLSGRTRALLSSYNEQFF.